This entry lists 26 T cell receptor beta chains sequenced from one sample in a study of blood T cell repertoires in COVID-19. Clones were sequenced by immunoSEQ multiplex PCR, and TCRdb holds only the in-frame ones, with some missing. This repertoire shows 650,000 to 800,000 clones, just under 90% found once; its top ten account for roughly 0.25%. The specimen sequenced was peripheral blood. All receptors come from a woman between 18 and 29 years old with acute or convalescent COVID-19.

The chain combines TRBV3-1 (or the pseudogene TRBV3-2) with TRBJ2-7, with a possible D match to TRBD2 (6 bases). The CDR3 spans 15 residues. CDR1 is LGHDT, CDR2 YNNKEL, per germline (reference sequence). V was pared by 1 base and J by 4 bases, with 14 bases between. The CDR3: CASSQGRGLGYEQYF. Here the CDR3 DNA reads TGTGCCAGCAGCCAAGGGCGGGGATTAGGATACGAGCAGTACTTC.

The sample holds a few counts of this clone. The CDR3 region is CASSRPGTGGHEQYF. The CDR3 region has the DNA TGTGCCAGTAGTAGACCAGGGACAGGGGGCCACGAGCAGTACTTC. The chain combines TRBV19 with TRBJ2-7, with 12 bases that match TRBD1. V was clipped by 4 bases and J by 5 bases; unmatched bases: 6. The CDR3 consists of 15 residues. The germline V gene encodes CDR1 LNHDA and CDR2 SQIVND (reference sequence).

In regard to this clone: Compared with germline, one end of the junction differs, possibly owing to a read error. This chain joins TRBV28 and TRBJ1-2; 7 bases align to TRBD1. This CDR3 has 15 residues. From germline, CDR1 is MDHEN and CDR2 SYDVKM. This CDR3 reads CASTLQGFANYGYTF. The CDR3 DNA follows: TGTGCCAGCACTTTACAGGGGTTTGCTAACTATGGCTACACCTTC.

This clone appeared once. The rearrangement uses TRBV5-6 and TRBJ1-3, with TRBD1 as a possible D gene (5 bases). Trimming removed 1 base from V and 0 bases from J, with 8 bases in between. The CDR3 sequence is 15 residues long. Germline-derived CDR1 and CDR2 are SGHDT and YYEEEE. CDR3 protein: CASSLTGGSGNTIYF. As DNA, the CDR3 is TGTGCCAGCAGCTTGACCGGGGGCTCTGGAAACACCATATATTTT.

J is TRBJ1-6 and V is TRBV10-3; tentative D call: TRBD1 (5 bases). CDR3 size: 14 residues. Germline lookup yields CDR1 ENHRY and CDR2 SYGVKD. The V and J ends lost 3 bases and 4 bases respectively, with 7 bases between them. The CDR3: CAISEGAYNSPLHF. The CDR3 DNA sequence: TGTGCCATCAGTGAAGGGGCGTATAATTCACCCCTCCACTTT.

This clone was picked up one time. Other DNA sequences within the sample encode an identical CDR3. The V gene is TRBV5-1, the J gene TRBJ2-7, with no clear D. The CDR3 runs 13 residues. The germline V gene has CDR1 SGHRS and CDR2 YFSETQ. V lost 0 bases to trimming and J lost 1 base, with 5 bases between them. CDR3 nucleotide sequence: TGCGCCAGCAGCTTGGACATATCCTACGAGCAGTACTTC. Translation gives CASSLDISYEQYF.

This clone has just a few counts. The chain couples TRBV6-2 or TRBV6-3 to TRBJ1-4; 7 bases align to TRBD1. Germline V CDR1 and CDR2: MNHEY, SVGEGT. CDR3 length equals 16 residues. J gave up 0 bases and V 4 bases, and 5 bases lay outside the gene matches. The CDR3 bases are TGTGCCAGCAGTTTACGACAGGGAGCAACTAATGAAAAACTGTTTTTT. This codes for CASSLRQGATNEKLFF.

V usage is TRBV30 and J usage is TRBJ1-1; TRBD1 aligns across 9 bases. The CDR3 extends over 16 amino acids. The ends lost 3 bases at V and 6 bases at J; junction bases unmatched: 14. The germline V gene encodes CDR1 GTSNPN and CDR2 SVGIG (reference sequence). CDR3 in amino acids: CAWRGGRDRVDPEAFF. The CDR3 bases are TGTGCCTGGAGGGGGGGCAGGGACAGGGTCGACCCTGAAGCTTTCTTT.

This clone was detected once. The chain uses TRBV13 and TRBJ2-1; D unclear. The V and J ends lost 0 bases and 7 bases respectively, with 7 bases between them. The CDR3 extends over 13 amino acids. Germline V gene sequence: CDR1 PRHDT, CDR2 FYEKMQ (reference sequence). DNA of the CDR3: TGTGCCAGCAGCTTAGGGCGCAAGAATGAGCAGTTCTTC. Translation: CASSLGRKNEQFF.

The CDR3 nucleotides are TGTGCCAGCAGCGCTAGTGGGGGCAGGGATGGCTACACCTTC. This codes for CASSASGGRDGYTF. The rearrangement joins TRBV5-4 to TRBJ1-2, with D possibly TRBD1 on 6 matching bases. Per the germline V gene, CDR1 is SGHNT and CDR2 is YYREEE (reference sequence). The CDR3 loop spans 14 amino acids. V was trimmed by 4 bases and J by 6 bases, leaving 16 bases between them.

The rearrangement links TRBV12-5 to TRBJ2-7; maybe TRBD2 (5 bases). This CDR3 spans 15 amino acids. V lost 6 bases and J 5 bases, leaving 20 bases between the germline ends. Germline assignment: CDR1 LGHNT and CDR2 FRNRAP. This CDR3 is CASGSAGLTGDEQYF. The CDR3 DNA reads TGTGCTAGTGGCTCTGCCGGACTCACCGGGGACGAGCAGTACTTC. The complete variable domain, with remaining parts taken from reference TRBV12-5 and TRBJ2-7, reads DARVTQTPRHKVTEMGQEVTMRCQPILGHNTVFWYRQTMMQGLELLAYFRNRAPLDDSGMPKDRFSAEMPDATLATLKIQPSEPRDSAVYFCASGSAGLTGDEQYFGPGTRLTVT.

The chain has TRBV6-2 or TRBV6-3 and TRBJ2-3, with D possibly matching TRBD1 (5 bases). Germline V CDR1 and CDR2: MNHEY, SVGEGT. CDR3 size: 18 residues. The V and J ends lost 5 bases and 6 bases respectively, with 27 bases between them. CDR3 sequence (DNA): TGTGCCAGCAGTCCGTCTCATCTTCTGGCTTTTCCAGGGGATACGCAGTATTTT. Its protein product is CASSPSHLLAFPGDTQYF.

V usage is TRBV7-6 and J usage is TRBJ2-1; 8 nucleotides align to TRBD1. V shed 3 bases, J shed 6 bases, and the junction held 7 bases outside the gene matches. This CDR3 spans 15 amino acids. Looked up from germline, CDR1 is SGHVS and CDR2 is FNYEAQ. The CDR3 protein is CASSFDRGGFNEQFF. For the CDR3, the DNA is TGTGCCAGCAGCTTTGACAGGGGCGGGTTCAATGAGCAGTTCTTC.

This chain joins TRBV27 and TRBJ1-5; TRBD1 matches at 7 bases. V lost 5 bases, J lost 0 bases, and 4 bases stayed unmatched. This CDR3 spans 15 amino acids. The germline V gene has CDR1 MNHEY and CDR2 SMNVEV (reference sequence). CDR3 coding DNA: TGTGCCAGCAGTATGGGACAGCTTAGCAATCAGCCCCAGCATTTT. The encoded protein is CASSMGQLSNQPQHF.

V and J are TRBV3-1 (or the pseudogene TRBV3-2) and TRBJ1-1, with D perhaps matching TRBD1 (5 bases). V was shortened by 3 bases and J by 3 bases, with 8 bases between the two germline ends. The CDR3 sequence is 13 residues long. Germline lookup yields CDR1 LGHDT and CDR2 YNNKEL (reference sequence). The DNA for the CDR3 is TGTGCCAGCAGCCAGACAGAATACACTGAAGCTTTCTTT. It yields the protein CASSQTEYTEAFF.

The rearrangement joins TRBV7-2 to TRBJ1-1; D is unresolved. Looked up from germline, CDR1 is SGHTA and CDR2 is FQGNSA. This CDR3 region has 13 residues. V shed 5 bases and J shed 8 bases, with 15 bases lying between them. The CDR3 is CASSPYSYREAFF. Written as DNA, the CDR3 is TGTGCCAGCAGCCCCTACAGCTACAGAGAAGCTTTCTTT.

J is TRBJ2-7 and V is TRBV9, with a tentative D call TRBD2 (6 bases). Germline CDR1 reads SGDLS; CDR2 reads YYNGEE. The CDR3 loop spans 15 amino acids. V was trimmed by 2 bases and J by 3 bases, leaving 15 bases between them. The CDR3, as DNA: TGTGCCAGCAGCGTTGGGGGGTCCTCCTTCTACGAGCAGTACTTC. Translation: CASSVGGSSFYEQYF.

The chain couples TRBV4-3 to TRBJ2-1; 9 nucleotides align to TRBD1. After removal of 3 bases from V and 5 bases from J, the junction contained 5 bases not matched to a gene. Germline CDR1 LGHNA, CDR2 YSLEER. The CDR3 is 15 residues long. The chain's CDR3 is CASSQGTGQNNEQFF. For the CDR3, the DNA is TGCGCCAGCAGCCAGGGGACAGGGCAAAACAATGAGCAGTTCTTC.

The chain combines TRBV2 with TRBJ1-2; TRBD1 aligns across 7 bases. This CDR3 spans 12 amino acids. Per the germline V gene, CDR1 is SNHLY and CDR2 is FYNNEI. The V segment lost 6 bases and the J segment 7 bases; nucleotides outside the gene matches: 5. The DNA of the CDR3 is TGTGCCAGCAGGACAGGGACTAGTGGCTACACCTTC. Encoded protein: CASRTGTSGYTF.

The V call is TRBV19, the J call TRBJ2-7, with 7 bases matching TRBD2. CDR1 and CDR2 (germline): LNHDA, SQIVND (reference sequence). CDR3 size: 16 residues. J gave up 2 bases and V 0 bases, and 7 bases lay outside the gene matches. The chain's CDR3 is CASSIDGLAATYEQYF. The DNA for the CDR3 is TGTGCCAGTAGTATAGATGGCCTAGCGGCTACCTACGAGCAGTACTTC.

V gene TRBV4-3 combines with J gene TRBJ1-1; 8 positions agree with TRBD1. V was pared by 4 bases and J by 2 bases, with 6 bases of the junction left unmatched. There are 15 residues in the CDR3. Germline CDR1 LGHNA, CDR2 YSLEER. DNA for the CDR3: TGCGCCAGCAGCCCGAGGACAGGGAGAAACACTGAAGCTTTCTTT. Its translation is CASSPRTGRNTEAFF.

The chain is built from TRBV14 and TRBJ2-7; D uncertain. Trimming took 1 base from V and 3 from J, leaving 10 bases between them. This CDR3 has 14 residues. Germline V gives CDR1 SGHDN, CDR2 FVKESK. The chain's CDR3 is CASSQGQSHYEQYF. The CDR3 bases are TGTGCCAGCAGCCAAGGGCAGTCCCACTACGAGCAGTACTTC. Drawing the rest from reference TRBV14 and TRBJ2-7, the complete variable domain is EAGVTQFPSHSVIEKGQTVTLRCDPISGHDNLYWYRRVMGKEIKFLLHFVKESKQDESGMPNNRFLAERTGGTYSTLKVQPAELEDSGVYFCASSQGQSHYEQYFGPGTRLTVT.

This clone was picked up one time. The rearrangement uses TRBV18 and TRBJ1-1; TRBD1 matches 8 bases. Germline loops: CDR1 KGHSH, CDR2 LQKENI. V dropped 4 bases and J dropped 1; count of bases not matched to a gene: 5. The CDR3 loop spans 15 amino acids. CDR3 DNA sequence: TGTGCCAGCTCACGCCGACAGGGGACGAACACTGAAGCTTTCTTT. Translated, it gives CASSRRQGTNTEAFF.

This sequence joins TRBV7-3 and TRBJ1-2; TRBD1 matches at 7 bases. This CDR3 is 15 amino acids long. V lost 2 bases, J lost 6 bases, and 9 bases stayed unmatched. Germline CDR1 is SGHTA and CDR2 is FQGTGA. The CDR3 here is CASSLGRGQIDGYTF. DNA of the CDR3: TGTGCCAGCAGCTTAGGTCGGGGACAGATCGATGGCTACACCTTC.

V usage is TRBV21-1 and J usage is TRBJ2-7; TRBD1 reflects the table's D call only, with no check against the DNA. TRBV21-1 is shown as a pseudogene. The CDR3 consists of 14 residues. CDR3 loop: CASSRKRGGYEQYF. CDR3 DNA sequence: TGTGCCAGCAGCCGGAAAAGAGGGGGCTACGAGCAGTACTTC.

The J gene is TRBJ2-1, the V gene TRBV7-8; 10 nucleotides align to TRBD2. The CDR3 loop spans 15 amino acids. V dropped 1 base and J dropped 9; count of bases not matched to a gene: 6. Germline assignment: CDR1 SGHVS and CDR2 FQNEAQ. The CDR3 DNA sequence: TGTGCCAGCAGCTTAGGAGCTAGCGGGGGCGGTGAGCAGTTCTTC. Translating it yields CASSLGASGGGEQFF.